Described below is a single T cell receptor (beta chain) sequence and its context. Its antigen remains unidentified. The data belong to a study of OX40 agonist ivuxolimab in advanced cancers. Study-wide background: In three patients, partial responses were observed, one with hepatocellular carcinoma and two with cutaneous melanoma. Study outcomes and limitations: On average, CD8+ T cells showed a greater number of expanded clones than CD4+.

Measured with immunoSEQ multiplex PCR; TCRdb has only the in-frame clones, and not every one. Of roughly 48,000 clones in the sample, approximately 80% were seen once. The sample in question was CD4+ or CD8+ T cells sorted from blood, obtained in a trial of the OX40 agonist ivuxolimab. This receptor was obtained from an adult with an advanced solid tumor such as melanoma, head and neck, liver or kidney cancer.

In DNA form, the CDR3 reads TGTGCCAGCAGTTTAGCGGGAGGGACAGATACGCAGTATTTT. Protein sequence: CASSLAGGTDTQYF. The J gene is TRBJ2-3, the V gene TRBV6-1; 11 bases are a match to TRBD2. CDR3 length equals 14 residues. The germline gives CDR1 MNHNS, CDR2 SASEGT. J gave up 3 bases and V 5 bases, and 1 base lay outside the gene matches.